A selection of T cell receptor beta chains follows, all from one sample in a study of PD-1 blockade in classical Hodgkin lymphoma. Produced via immunoSEQ multiplex PCR; TCRdb's table is partial and in-frame only. The repertoire has 30,000 to 40,000 clones, about 94% of them found once; the top ten carry roughly 0.31%. The sequencing used CD4+ T cells from blood, collected before the fourth cycle of nivolumab. These receptor sequences come from a human donor with classical Hodgkin lymphoma. The CDR3 runs from the conserved cysteine through the conserved F or W. Each record gives: J gene, D gene, CDR3 length, clone size, V gene, CDR3 protein, CDR3 DNA. A D gene is named only where the DNA matches it firmly. Only part of the rows carry a size: once, few, many, or a class if the clone is expanded.

j_call: TRBJ2-7; d_call: TRBD1; cdr3_length: 15; clone_size: -; v_call: TRBV7-8; cdr3_aa: CASSLQGTATYEQYF; cdr3_nt: TGTGCCAGCAGCCTCCAGGGGACAGCTACCTACGAGCAGTACTTC
j_call: TRBJ2-3; d_call: TRBD2; cdr3_length: 14; clone_size: -; v_call: TRBV10-3; cdr3_aa: CAIGTSGLFDTQYF; cdr3_nt: TGTGCCATAGGGACTAGTGGTCTATTTGATACGCAGTATTTT
j_call: TRBJ1-1; d_call: -; cdr3_length: 11; clone_size: -; v_call: TRBV19; cdr3_aa: CAVTQNTEAFF; cdr3_nt: TGTGCCGTCACGCAGAACACTGAAGCTTTCTTT
j_call: TRBJ1-2; d_call: -; cdr3_length: 12; clone_size: -; v_call: TRBV27; cdr3_aa: CCTPGGGYGYTF; cdr3_nt: TGTTGCACCCCCGGGGGCGGCTATGGCTACACCTTC
j_call: TRBJ2-1; d_call: -; cdr3_length: 15; clone_size: -; v_call: TRBV5-1; cdr3_aa: CASSLGPQKVNEQFF; cdr3_nt: TGCGCCAGCAGCTTGGGACCACAAAAGGTCAATGAGCAGTTCTTC
j_call: TRBJ1-3; d_call: TRBD1; cdr3_length: 15; clone_size: -; v_call: TRBV9; cdr3_aa: CASSVEGTGENTIYF; cdr3_nt: TGTGCCAGCAGCGTCGAAGGGACAGGCGAAAACACCATATATTTT
j_call: TRBJ2-7; d_call: -; cdr3_length: 14; clone_size: -; v_call: TRBV5-4; cdr3_aa: CASTPGPNVYEQYF; cdr3_nt: TGTGCCAGCACACCGGGGCCGAACGTTTACGAGCAGTACTTC
j_call: TRBJ1-1; d_call: TRBD1; cdr3_length: 15; clone_size: -; v_call: TRBV7-6; cdr3_aa: CASSQGAGGHTEAFF; cdr3_nt: TGTGCCAGCAGCCAGGGGGCAGGTGGGCACACTGAAGCTTTCTTT
j_call: TRBJ2-2; d_call: TRBD2; cdr3_length: 20; clone_size: -; v_call: TRBV4-2; cdr3_aa: CASSQGTGVAGGPGTGELFF; cdr3_nt: TGTGCCAGCAGCCAAGGGACTGGGGTAGCGGGAGGGCCAGGGACCGGGGAGCTGTTTTTT
j_call: TRBJ2-5; d_call: TRBD1; cdr3_length: 17; clone_size: -; v_call: TRBV11-2; cdr3_aa: CASSKIIQGASSRAQYF; cdr3_nt: TGTGCCAGCAGCAAAATCATACAGGGGGCGAGTAGTCGTGCCCAGTACTTC
j_call: TRBJ1-5; d_call: TRBD1; cdr3_length: 16; clone_size: -; v_call: TRBV19; cdr3_aa: CASKGQGFYSNQPQHF; cdr3_nt: TGTGCCAGTAAGGGACAGGGGTTCTATAGCAATCAGCCCCAGCATTTT
j_call: TRBJ1-5; d_call: TRBD1; cdr3_length: 14; clone_size: -; v_call: TRBV5-1; cdr3_aa: CASSLGQGGQPQHF; cdr3_nt: TGCGCCAGCAGCTTGGGACAGGGTGGTCAGCCCCAGCATTTT
j_call: TRBJ2-7; d_call: TRBD1; cdr3_length: 14; clone_size: -; v_call: TRBV6-1; cdr3_aa: CASGKTGVTYEQYF; cdr3_nt: TGTGCCAGCGGCAAGACAGGGGTCACCTACGAGCAGTACTTC
j_call: TRBJ2-1; d_call: TRBD2; cdr3_length: 14; clone_size: -; v_call: TRBV29-1; cdr3_aa: CSAVSGFSYNEQFF; cdr3_nt: TGCAGCGCCGTTAGCGGGTTCTCCTACAATGAGCAGTTCTTC
j_call: TRBJ1-1; d_call: -; cdr3_length: 13; clone_size: -; v_call: TRBV30; cdr3_aa: CAWSSGTYTEAFF; cdr3_nt: TGTGCCTGGAGTTCAGGGACGTACACTGAAGCTTTCTTT
j_call: TRBJ2-5; d_call: -; cdr3_length: 10; clone_size: -; v_call: TRBV30; cdr3_aa: CAWREPYQYF; cdr3_nt: TGTGCCTGGAGGGAGCCATACCAGTACTTC
j_call: TRBJ1-3; d_call: TRBD1; cdr3_length: 14; clone_size: -; v_call: TRBV19; cdr3_aa: CASSITGQGNTIYF; cdr3_nt: TGTGCCAGTAGTATAACCGGACAGGGGAACACCATATATTTT
j_call: TRBJ1-2; d_call: -; cdr3_length: 13; clone_size: once; v_call: TRBV30; cdr3_aa: CAWSVPSLIGYTF; cdr3_nt: TGTGCCTGGAGTGTACCGTCCCTAATCGGCTACACCTTC
j_call: TRBJ1-2; d_call: -; cdr3_length: 15; clone_size: -; v_call: TRBV30; cdr3_aa: CAWSFGQGVRYGYTF; cdr3_nt: TGTGCCTGGAGTTTTGGGCAGGGAGTTCGTTATGGCTACACCTTC
j_call: TRBJ2-2; d_call: TRBD2; cdr3_length: 15; clone_size: -; v_call: TRBV7-9; cdr3_aa: CASSPVAGVYAELFF; cdr3_nt: TGTGCCAGCAGCCCCGTAGCGGGAGTTTACGCGGAGCTGTTTTTT
j_call: TRBJ1-2; d_call: TRBD1; cdr3_length: 16; clone_size: -; v_call: TRBV4-1; cdr3_aa: CASSGDREIRGYGYTF; cdr3_nt: TGCGCCAGCTCGGGGGACAGGGAGATTCGTGGTTATGGCTACACCTTC
j_call: TRBJ1-5; d_call: -; cdr3_length: 16; clone_size: -; v_call: TRBV19; cdr3_aa: CASSSRPRGDNQPQHF; cdr3_nt: TGTGCCAGTAGTTCTCGTCCTAGAGGGGACAATCAGCCCCAGCATTTT
j_call: TRBJ1-4; d_call: -; cdr3_length: 14; clone_size: -; v_call: TRBV23-1; cdr3_aa: CARAGTGTNEKLFF; cdr3_nt: TGCGCCAGAGCCGGTACAGGAACTAATGAAAAACTGTTTTTT
j_call: TRBJ2-1; d_call: TRBD2; cdr3_length: 16; clone_size: -; v_call: TRBV2; cdr3_aa: CASSEGLAGGLNEQFF; cdr3_nt: TGTGCCAGCAGTGAAGGACTAGCGGGAGGGCTAAATGAGCAGTTCTTC
j_call: TRBJ2-3; d_call: -; cdr3_length: 15; clone_size: -; v_call: TRBV19; cdr3_aa: CASSSPTTRTDTQYF; cdr3_nt: TGTGCCAGTAGTTCCCCGACAACCCGCACAGATACGCAGTATTTT
j_call: TRBJ1-1; d_call: TRBD1; cdr3_length: 13; clone_size: few; v_call: TRBV27; cdr3_aa: CASSGQDGTEAFF; cdr3_nt: TGTGCCAGCTCGGGACAGGATGGTACTGAAGCTTTCTTT
j_call: TRBJ1-1; d_call: -; cdr3_length: 13; clone_size: few; v_call: TRBV2; cdr3_aa: CASSVELNTEAFF; cdr3_nt: TGTGCCAGCAGTGTCGAGCTGAACACTGAAGCTTTCTTT
j_call: TRBJ2-7; d_call: TRBD1; cdr3_length: 15; clone_size: -; v_call: TRBV28; cdr3_aa: CASSRQGPLFNEQYF; cdr3_nt: TGTGCCAGCAGCAGACAGGGGCCCCTATTCAACGAGCAGTACTTC